This TCR beta chain was recovered during a study of T cells in Graves' hyperthyroidism and ophthalmopathy. RNA transcripts provided the source from which TCR beta CDR3 regions were amplified. HTBI primers were employed in a first-round RT-PCR of the TCR CDR3. In TCRdb, the multiplex PCR reads were re-called with MiXCR into one record per CDR3 protein. The sample lists under 650,000 distinct CDR3 sequences, around 15% occurring once. There are 12 residues in the CDR3. The V gene lost 0 bases and the J gene lost 6 bases, with 6 bases spanning the gap. Germline V lookup: CDR1 LNHNV, CDR2 YYDKDF (reference sequence). This clonotype was recorded many times.

This TCR was recovered from a woman aged 25-40 years with Graves' hyperthyroidism. The sample comprised blood. The rearrangement links TRBV15 to TRBJ2-7, with a tentative D call TRBD2 (5 bases). The CDR3 spells CATSRDGVEQYF. The CDR3 DNA follows: TGTGCCACCAGCAGAGACGGGGTCGAGCAGTACTTC.